The T cell receptor (beta chain) described here comes from a study of blood T cell repertoires in COVID-19. Libraries were prepared by immunoSEQ multiplex PCR; TCRdb keeps only in-frame clonotypes and omits some of them. The data contain roughly 60,000 clones, about 77% of them singletons. Deletions cut 2 bases from V and 3 bases from J, with 8 bases between. This CDR3 contains 13 residues. CDR1 and CDR2 (germline): SGHDT, YYEEEE. The chain uses TRBV5-6 and TRBJ1-2; a possible D gene is TRBD1 (5 bases). The sequence came from a human donor in a cohort sampled during active COVID-19. The specimen sequenced was peripheral blood. Here the CDR3 reads CASSFGRDYGYTF. CDR3 sequence (DNA): TGTGCCAGCAGCTTTGGCAGGGACTATGGCTACACCTTC.